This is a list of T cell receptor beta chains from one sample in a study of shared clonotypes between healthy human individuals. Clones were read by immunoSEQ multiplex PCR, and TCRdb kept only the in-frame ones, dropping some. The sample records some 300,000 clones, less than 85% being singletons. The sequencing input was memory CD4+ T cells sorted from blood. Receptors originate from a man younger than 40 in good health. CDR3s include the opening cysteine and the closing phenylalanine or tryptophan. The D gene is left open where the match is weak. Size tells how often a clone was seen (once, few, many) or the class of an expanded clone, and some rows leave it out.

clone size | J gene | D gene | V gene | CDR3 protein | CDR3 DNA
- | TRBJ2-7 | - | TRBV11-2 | CASSSDLNYEQYF | TGTGCCAGCAGCTCGGACTTAAACTACGAGCAGTACTTC
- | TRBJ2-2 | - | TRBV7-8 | CASSFLALSAGELFF | TGTGCCAGCAGCTTCTTAGCCCTTTCGGCCGGGGAGCTGTTTTTT
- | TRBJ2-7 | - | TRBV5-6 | CASSLGPYSYEQYF | TGTGCCAGCTCCTTGGGCCCCTACTCCTACGAGCAGTACTTC
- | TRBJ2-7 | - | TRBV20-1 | CSALDYEQYF | TGCAGTGCCCTCGATTACGAGCAGTACTTC
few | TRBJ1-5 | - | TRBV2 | CASRGGDIRGQPQHF | TGTGCCAGCAGGGGGGGGGACATACGAGGTCAGCCCCAGCATTTT
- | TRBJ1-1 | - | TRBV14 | CASSLEWETEAFF | TGTGCCAGCAGCCTGGAATGGGAGACTGAAGCTTTCTTT
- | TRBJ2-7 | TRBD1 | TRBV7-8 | CASSLGSRGQNEQYF | TGTGCCAGCAGCTTAGGAAGCAGGGGGCAGAACGAGCAGTACTTC
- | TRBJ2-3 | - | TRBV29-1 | CSVDGLEGMDTQYF | TGCAGCGTTGATGGTTTGGAGGGAATGGATACGCAGTATTTT
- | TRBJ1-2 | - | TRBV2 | CASNGYAAYGYTF | TGTGCCAGTAACGGGTATGCGGCGTATGGCTACACCTTC
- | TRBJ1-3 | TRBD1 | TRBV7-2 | CASSGTGEARSGNTIYF | TGTGCCAGCAGCGGCACAGGGGAGGCCCGCTCTGGAAACACCATATATTTT
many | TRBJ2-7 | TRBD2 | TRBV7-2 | CASSSATPPTLAGVEQYF | TGTGCCAGCAGCTCCGCAACCCCCCCAACCCTGGCGGGAGTCGAGCAGTACTTC
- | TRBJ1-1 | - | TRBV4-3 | CASSQEAGMNTEAFF | TGCGCCAGCAGCCAAGAGGCAGGGATGAACACTGAAGCTTTCTTT
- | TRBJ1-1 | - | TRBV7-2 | CASSRGDREAFF | TGTGCCAGCAGCCGTGGTGACAGGGAAGCTTTCTTT
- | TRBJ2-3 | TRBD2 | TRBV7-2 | CASSRRTSGISADTQYF | TGTGCCAGCAGCCGTAGGACTAGCGGGATTTCAGCAGATACGCAGTATTTT
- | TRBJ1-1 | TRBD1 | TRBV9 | CASSVNQGAEAFF | TGTGCCAGCAGCGTTAACCAGGGGGCTGAAGCTTTCTTT
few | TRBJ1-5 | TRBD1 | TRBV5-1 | CASSSGQVDQPQHF | TGCGCCAGCAGCTCCGGACAGGTAGATCAGCCCCAGCATTTT
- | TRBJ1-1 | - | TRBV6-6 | CASSYPDTEAFF | TGTGCCAGCAGTTACCCGGACACTGAAGCTTTCTTT
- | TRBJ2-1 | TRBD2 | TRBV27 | CASSFVVGLAGSNEQFF | TGTGCCAGCAGTTTTGTGGTGGGTCTAGCGGGTTCCAATGAGCAGTTCTTC
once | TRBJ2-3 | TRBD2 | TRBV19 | CASRGTSGSSDTQYF | TGTGCCAGTAGAGGGACTAGCGGGAGCTCAGATACGCAGTATTTT
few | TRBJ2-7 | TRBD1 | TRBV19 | CASSLGTDTQQYEQYF | TGTGCCAGTAGTTTGGGGACAGACACTCAACAATACGAGCAGTACTTC
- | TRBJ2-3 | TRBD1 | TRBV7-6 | CASSLGTGSDTQYF | TGTGCCAGCAGCTTAGGGACAGGGTCCGATACGCAGTATTTT
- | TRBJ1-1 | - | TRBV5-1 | CASSPLGRTEAFF | TGCGCCAGCAGCCCGCTCGGGCGCACTGAAGCTTTCTTT
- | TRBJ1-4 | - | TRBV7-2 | CASSLLVINEKLFF | TGTGCCAGCAGCTTATTGGTGATTAATGAAAAACTGTTTTTT
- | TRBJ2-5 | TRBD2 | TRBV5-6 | CASSLEALAGVETQYF | TGTGCCAGCAGCTTGGAGGCACTAGCGGGAGTTGAGACCCAGTACTTC
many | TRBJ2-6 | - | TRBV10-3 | CAIKPGSGANVLTF | TGTGCCATAAAGCCAGGCTCTGGGGCCAACGTCCTGACTTTC
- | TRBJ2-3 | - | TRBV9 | CASSVMGSVADTQYF | TGTGCCAGCAGCGTAATGGGGTCAGTTGCAGATACGCAGTATTTT